This TCR beta chain was obtained from a study of blood T cell repertoires in COVID-19 (dated by TCRdb to 2019 to 2021). For the study in its entirety: The collaborator samples originated in the United States, Italy and Spain and spanned the acute and convalescent phases of COVID-19. The material from the prospective study consisted of cDNA or gDNA derived from T cells, B-cell-depleted T cells, or PBMCs. Subjects who had been exposed to COVID-19, were actively infected with it, or had recovered from it provided the deeply sampled blood TCRbeta repertoires that made up the dataset. The repertoires were released in a freely available public database intended as a resource for research on the immune response to SARS-CoV-2. Samples came from the ongoing ImmuneRACE study (first 160 participants) plus 1,254 subjects from 6 global collaborators. Nearly every sample came with metadata listing a de-identified subject ID, COVID-19 status, age in years and sex. HLA class I and class II types, where available, came from metadata supplied by the sample provider rather than from assay-based typing. Paper-wide results and their limitations: How much clinical and demographic metadata was included differed by source and by participant, and the metadata was provided uncurated.

As concerns this clone: Its antigen has not been determined. Qualities for individual bases were not recorded, and no much larger clone is one base off.

Whole blood was collected in K2EDTA tubes by collaborating institutions according to the institutions' own protocols. For TCRbeta analysis, collaborators shipped samples in one of three forms: frozen whole blood, isolated PBMCs, or DNA extracted from either of those sample types. The germline V gene provides CDR1 MDHEN and CDR2 SYDVKM. The V and J ends are trimmed by 2 bases and 6 bases, leaving 13 bases between them. The CDR3 has 15 amino acids, counting the end cysteine and phenylalanine. Of all the DNA, just the CDR3 is kept, 45 bases in frame from base 1. The immunoSEQ Assay, a bias-controlled multiplex PCR, was used to amplify TCRbeta CDR3 regions from genomic DNA. As for how the authors treated the data: Within the assay, amplification of reference gene primers was used to estimate how many nucleated cells each sample contained. To quantify the absolute abundance of each unique TCRbeta CDR3 rearrangement, sequence reads were collapsed and filtered. For each sample, productive Simpson clonality was calculated by taking the square root of Simpson's diversity index across productive rearrangements. TCRdb provides this immuneACCESS table in a form limited to in-frame rearrangements. Some clones are lacking; in checked studies, under half of them reflect an unresolved V gene, and why the rest are absent is not known. That table supplies the V and J calls and clone size; D and trimming were determined from the DNA. The sample yields around 81,000 clones; about 85% were counted once. Jointly, the top ten make up 3.4% of the sample.

The rearrangement combines TRBV28 with TRBJ2-2; the D gene is perhaps TRBD2, from 7 matching bases. Sequencing was carried out using peripheral blood. This clonotype was obtained from a man in his forties or fifties with acute or convalescent COVID-19. The base sequence is TGTGCCAGCAGTTTAGTACAGGGAGGGCCCGGGGAGCTGTTTTTT. Translated, it gives CASSLVQGGPGELFF.